This TCR beta chain was sequenced during a study of T cells after posttransplantation cyclophosphamide. Germline CDR1 is GTSNPN and CDR2 is SVGIG (reference sequence). V lost 7 bases, J lost 8 bases, and 2 bases stayed unmatched. The length of the CDR3 is 11 residues. The assay was immunoSEQ multiplex PCR, and TCRdb's table has in-frame clones only and misses some. This repertoire holds over 30,000 clones, and none appear only once. At least ten counts were recorded for this clone. The V and J genes are TRBV30 and TRBJ1-3; 10 positions agree with TRBD1. The sample was PBMCs. This TCR came from a girl aged 5-17 years in good health, CMV-negative, and a related stem cell transplant donor. The CDR3 region is CASGTGDTIYF. The CDR3 nucleotides read TGTGCCTCCGGGACAGGGGACACCATATATTTT.